This TCR beta chain was observed in a study of spatial heterogeneity in lung cancer. Across the whole study: Sequencing consistently turned up more beta-chain sequences than alpha-chain sequences.

This clonotype was recorded a few times. What it binds is not known. In TCRdb, the 5' RACE reads were re-called with MiXCR into one record per CDR3 protein. The sample has 20,000 to 30,000 distinct CDR3 sequences; roughly 12% are singletons. Stated time point: sample taken at primary tumor resection. Sequencing was performed on whole RNA extracted from tumor and nontumor lung tissue, or from frozen PBMC, and the material was left unsorted. Donors were about 70 untreated early-stage non-small cell lung cancer patients. Whole-study findings and limits: There were more appearances of ubiquitous expanded tumor TCRs in blood at resection than at follow-up.

The TCR originated in a female donor with early-stage non-small cell lung cancer. The source material was PBMCs, sampled at surgery.

CDR3 sequence (DNA): TGTGCCAGCAGACTGGGGACAGGGACCCACAATGAGCAGTTCTTC. This encodes CASRLGTGTHNEQFF. This sequence joins TRBV7-3 and TRBJ2-1, with TRBD1 identical over 9 bases. This CDR3 is built from 15 residues. Germline V lookup: CDR1 SGHTA, CDR2 FQGTGA. J gave up 5 bases and V 6 bases, and 8 bases lay outside the gene matches.